Each of the 30 T cell receptor beta chains below was sequenced from the same sample in a study of blood T cell repertoires in COVID-19. Repertoires were generated with immunoSEQ multiplex PCR, while TCRdb's copy carries only in-frame clones and drops some. The sample has approximately 180,000 clones, 82% seen once. Material for sequencing was peripheral blood. These receptors were taken from a woman aged 70-85 years with acute or convalescent COVID-19.

The V gene is TRBV15, the J gene TRBJ2-5, with D tentatively TRBD1 (7 bases). CDR3 length equals 15 residues. Between the trimmed V and J ends, which lost 1 base and 5 bases, there was a span of 14 bases. CDR1 is LNHNV and CDR2 is YYDKDF in the germline V gene (reference sequence). The CDR3 spells CATSRGGGGEETQYF. In DNA, the CDR3 is TGTGCCACCAGCAGAGGCGGAGGGGGCGAGGAGACCCAGTACTTC.

The genes are TRBV19 and TRBJ2-1; TRBD1 matches at 9 bases. This CDR3 region has 11 residues. Germline V gives CDR1 LNHDA, CDR2 SQIVND (reference sequence). The junction had 6 bases not matched to a gene; V was cut back by 6 bases and J by 15 bases. In DNA, the CDR3 is TGTGCCAGTAGCCCCGGGACAGGGCGGTTCTTC. Its translation is CASSPGTGRFF.

The rearrangement joins TRBV30 to TRBJ2-7, with D uncertain. The V and J ends lost 3 bases and 5 bases respectively, with 8 bases between them. The CDR3 sequence is 11 residues long. The germline CDR1 and CDR2 sequences are GTSNPN and SVGIG (reference sequence). The CDR3 region has the DNA TGTGCCTGGAGGGTACTAAACGAGCAGTACTTC. It encodes CAWRVLNEQYF.

The rearrangement links TRBV9 to TRBJ2-2; 9 bases are a match to TRBD2. The germline V gene has CDR1 SGDLS and CDR2 YYNGEE. The ends lost 0 bases at V and 4 bases at J; junction bases unmatched: 4. CDR3 length equals 16 residues. For the CDR3, the DNA is TGTGCCAGCAGCGTAGTTCCAGCGGGAGGCACCGGGGAGCTGTTTTTT. It yields the protein CASSVVPAGGTGELFF. The full variable domain, rest sourced from reference TRBV9 and TRBJ2-2, is DSGVTQTPKHLITATGQRVTLRCSPRSGDLSVYWYQQSLDQGLQFLIQYYNGEERAKGNILERFSAQQFPDLHSELNLSSLELGDSALYFCASSVVPAGGTGELFFGEGSRLTVL.

The chain is built from TRBV30 and TRBJ2-1; D might be TRBD1 (7 bases). Germline loops: CDR1 GTSNPN, CDR2 SVGIG (reference sequence). V lost 4 bases to trimming and J lost 12 bases, with 13 bases between them. The CDR3 contains 11 residues. In DNA form, the CDR3 reads TGTGCCTGGAACCAGGGGGGTTCGCAGTTCTTC. Translating gives CAWNQGGSQFF.

This chain joins TRBV3-1 (or the pseudogene TRBV3-2) and TRBJ2-6; 7 bases map to TRBD1. Trimming cost V 0 bases and J 2 bases; bases outside gene matches: 7. CDR1 and CDR2 (germline): LGHDT, YNNKEL (reference sequence). This CDR3 is 18 amino acids long. In nucleotides, the CDR3 is TGTGCCAGCAGCCAAGATGTAAGGGGGCGTCCTGGGGCCAACGTCCTGACTTTC. Protein sequence: CASSQDVRGRPGANVLTF.

This chain joins TRBV10-3 and TRBJ1-2; D may be TRBD1 (6 bases). Germline CDR1 and CDR2: ENHRY and SYGVKD. The CDR3 loop spans 11 amino acids. With 10 bases removed from V and 3 bases from J, the gap between germline ends came to 9 bases. The CDR3 bases are TGTGCCACCCAGGGGTACTATGGCTACACCTTC. It yields the protein CATQGYYGYTF.

The gene calls are TRBV7-2 and TRBJ1-1; D not resolved. CDR3 length: 14 amino acids. Per the germline V gene, CDR1 is SGHTA and CDR2 is FQGNSA. The V gene lost 5 bases and the J gene lost 1 base, with 11 bases spanning the gap. CDR3 DNA sequence: TGTGCCAGCAGCCCCCGGGAAGCGAACACTGAAGCTTTCTTT. The encoded protein is CASSPREANTEAFF.

The chain couples TRBV28 to TRBJ2-3, with D possibly matching TRBD2 (6 bases). Trimming removed 4 bases at V and 2 bases at J, with 22 bases between. This CDR3 contains 18 residues. The germline V gene encodes CDR1 MDHEN and CDR2 SYDVKM. In nucleotides, the CDR3 is TGTGCCAGCAGTTCTTCCCGGGGATTAGCGGAGCTCACAGATACGCAGTATTTT. It translates to CASSSSRGLAELTDTQYF.

V usage is TRBV5-1 and J usage is TRBJ2-5, with 10 bases identical to TRBD2. The V and J ends lost 3 bases and 5 bases, in that order; junction bases with no gene match: 7. The CDR3 totals 15 residues. Germline CDR1 SGHRS, CDR2 YFSETQ. CDR3 amino acids: CASSSSGSGFETQYF. In DNA, the CDR3 is TGCGCCAGCAGCTCTAGCGGGAGTGGTTTTGAGACCCAGTACTTC.

V gene TRBV30 combines with J gene TRBJ1-5; TRBD1 matches at 8 bases. V gave up 0 bases and J gave up 2 bases; unmatched junction bases: 9. CDR3 size: 17 residues. Germline V lookup: CDR1 GTSNPN, CDR2 SVGIG (reference sequence). In DNA, the CDR3 is TGTGCCTGGAGTGTGGGACAGGCAACCGCGGGCAATCAGCCCCAGCATTTT. Amino acids: CAWSVGQATAGNQPQHF.

V and J are TRBV11-3 and TRBJ2-1, with D tentatively TRBD2 (5 bases). V dropped 3 bases and J dropped 5 bases, with 11 bases sitting between them. CDR1 is SGHNT and CDR2 is YENEEA in the germline V gene. CDR3 length equals 14 residues. The CDR3 reads CASSFGLADNEQFF. The CDR3 DNA reads TGTGCCAGCAGCTTTGGGCTAGCCGACAATGAGCAGTTCTTC.

The chain couples TRBV27 to TRBJ2-7; no clear D gene. Germline V lookup: CDR1 MNHEY, CDR2 SMNVEV (reference sequence). Trimming took off 3 bases at V and 0 bases at J, with 6 bases between the two ends. CDR3 length: 13 residues. The CDR3 protein is CASSFASSYEQYF. The CDR3 DNA reads as TGTGCCAGCAGTTTCGCTAGCTCCTACGAGCAGTACTTC.

The sample holds one count of this clone. J is TRBJ2-7 and V is TRBV3-1 (or the pseudogene TRBV3-2); possible D gene TRBD1, 6 bases. Trimming took 4 bases from V and 0 from J, leaving 16 bases between them. From germline, CDR1 is LGHDT and CDR2 YNNKEL (reference sequence). The CDR3 covers 16 residues. In nucleotides, the CDR3 is TGTGCCAGCAGCCCAGGGGCACCTTCTAGCTCCTACGAGCAGTACTTC. It is translated as CASSPGAPSSSYEQYF.

Sample share makes this clone medium-sized. The chain carries TRBV4-3 and TRBJ2-7; 9 bases line up with TRBD2. Trimming removed 3 bases from V and 2 bases from J; junction bases left unmatched: 8. The CDR3 totals 16 residues. Germline assignment: CDR1 LGHNA and CDR2 YSLEER. The CDR3 here is CASSQGLADKAYEQYF. The CDR3 DNA is TGCGCCAGCAGCCAGGGACTAGCCGATAAAGCCTACGAGCAGTACTTC.

The rearrangement links TRBV7-2 to TRBJ1-1, with TRBD1 matching 10 bases. Germline assignment: CDR1 SGHTA and CDR2 FQGNSA. The length of the CDR3 is 15 residues. V gave up 1 base and J gave up 6 bases; unmatched junction bases: 5. CDR3 in amino acids: CASSLVGQGSPEAFF. CDR3 nucleotide sequence: TGTGCCAGCAGCTTAGTGGGACAGGGGTCCCCTGAAGCTTTCTTT.

V usage is TRBV4-1 and J usage is TRBJ1-6, with D possibly TRBD1 on 6 matching bases. Germline V gives CDR1 MGHRA, CDR2 YSYEKL. The CDR3 spans 16 residues. V lost 5 bases, J lost 4 bases, and 15 bases lay in between. The CDR3 DNA reads TGCGCCAGCAGCGGGAGGGGGGACGCTTATAATTCACCCCTCCACTTT. Translating it yields CASSGRGDAYNSPLHF.

The chain couples TRBV7-9 to TRBJ1-6, with 8 positions matching TRBD1. Germline loops: CDR1 SEHNR, CDR2 FQNEAQ (reference sequence). V gave up 4 bases and J gave up 0 bases; unmatched junction bases: 5. CDR3 length: 17 amino acids. CDR3 DNA: TGTGCCAGCAGCTCCGACAGGGGCGGCTCCTATAATTCACCCCTCCACTTT. This gives the protein CASSSDRGGSYNSPLHF.

V and J are TRBV29-1 and TRBJ2-7; 9 nucleotides align to TRBD2. J lost 5 bases, V lost 6 bases, and 14 bases had no gene match. The germline CDR1 and CDR2 sequences are SQVTM and ANQGSEA. The CDR3 covers 15 residues. The CDR3 region is CSVMSSGTSTNEQYF. CDR3 bases: TGCAGCGTCATGAGTTCCGGGACTAGCACGAACGAGCAGTACTTC.

This chain links TRBV5-6 with TRBJ1-2, with D possibly being TRBD1 (5 bases). Germline V gene sequence: CDR1 SGHDT, CDR2 YYEEEE. The CDR3 has 14 residues. Between the trimmed V and J ends, which lost 4 bases and 2 bases, there was a span of 12 bases. CDR3 in amino acids: CASSGRKGNYGYTF. Here the CDR3 DNA reads TGTGCCAGCAGCGGGCGCAAGGGGAACTATGGCTACACCTTC.

The chain has TRBV4-2 and TRBJ2-5; tentatively, D is TRBD2 (5 bases). The V end lost 3 bases, the J end lost 5 bases, and 13 bases lay between the germline ends. The CDR3 sequence is 14 residues long. Looked up from germline, CDR1 is LGHNA and CDR2 is YNFKEQ. For the CDR3, the DNA is TGTGCCAGCAGCCAGAACCGGGGTCCCGAGACCCAGTACTTC. This sequence encodes CASSQNRGPETQYF.

The chain has TRBV5-1 and TRBJ2-3; D not resolved. This CDR3 is 11 amino acids long. Germline CDR1 and CDR2: SGHRS and YFSETQ. Trimming cost V 4 bases and J 3 bases, with 3 bases left between them. The CDR3 coding sequence is TGCGCCAGCAGCGAGACAGATACGCAGTATTTT. Its translation is CASSETDTQYF.

As to this clone: Different DNA sequences within this sample yield the same CDR3. The V and J genes are TRBV12-3 or TRBV12-4 and TRBJ1-4, with D perhaps TRBD1 (5 bases). V dropped 1 base and J dropped 6 bases, with 6 bases sitting between them. There are 13 residues in the CDR3. CDR3 region: CASSLVRDEKLFF. The CDR3 bases are TGTGCCAGCAGTTTAGTCAGGGATGAAAAACTGTTTTTT.

This clone appeared once. This chain connects TRBV7-8 to TRBJ2-6; tentatively, D is TRBD1 (6 bases). The CDR3 covers 22 residues. Trimming shortened V by 1 base and J by 0 bases, and 25 bases separated the two germline ends. Germline assignment: CDR1 SGHVS and CDR2 FQNEAQ. The CDR3 sequence is CASSLGADPRTAFFSGANVLTF. For the CDR3, the DNA is TGTGCCAGCAGCTTAGGCGCTGATCCTCGGACAGCCTTCTTCTCTGGGGCCAACGTCCTGACTTTC.

The J gene is TRBJ2-1, the V gene TRBV11-1; 9 bases map to TRBD1. The CDR3 covers 16 residues. V trimming: 6 bases; J trimming: 9 bases; junction bases outside the gene matches: 15. CDR1 is SGHAT, CDR2 FQDESV, per germline (reference sequence). CDR3: CASSSRLGTGLREQFF. The DNA for the CDR3 is TGTGCCAGCAGTTCTCGGCTCGGGACAGGGTTACGTGAGCAGTTCTTC.

The rearrangement links TRBV7-9 to TRBJ1-2; 8 bases are a match to TRBD1. Germline CDR1 SEHNR, CDR2 FQNEAQ (reference sequence). Losses at the gene ends were 5 bases for V and 8 bases for J; bases not matched to a gene: 10. The CDR3 sequence is 14 residues long. The CDR3 spells CASSPPTGVDGYTF. The CDR3 nucleotides are TGTGCCAGCAGCCCACCGACAGGGGTCGACGGCTACACCTTC. Full variable domain (rest looked up from reference TRBV7-9 and TRBJ1-2): DTGVSQNPRHKITKRGQNVTFRCDPISEHNRLYWYRQTLGQGPEFLTYFQNEAQLEKSRLLSDRFSAERPKGSFSTLEIQRTEQGDSAMYLCASSPPTGVDGYTFGSGTRLTVV.

V gene TRBV7-9 combines with J gene TRBJ2-2, with unresolved D. The germline CDR1 and CDR2 sequences are SEHNR and FQNEAQ (reference sequence). The CDR3 loop spans 14 amino acids. V dropped 2 bases and J dropped 2 bases, with 6 bases sitting between them. CDR3 in amino acids: CASSLNRNTGELFF. The CDR3 DNA reads as TGTGCCAGCAGCTTAAACAGAAACACCGGGGAGCTGTTTTTT.

The CDR3 DNA reads as TGTGCCAGCAGCCAAGATGACAGGGCGAACACCGGGGAGCTGTTTTTT. This encodes CASSQDDRANTGELFF. This chain uses TRBV4-2 with TRBJ2-2; 7 bases fit TRBD1. The junction had 1 base not matched to a gene; V was cut back by 0 bases and J by 0 bases. The CDR3 runs to 16 residues. CDR1 LGHNA and CDR2 YNFKEQ come from the germline V gene.

This clone was recorded a few times. The chain couples TRBV6-1 to TRBJ2-2; 12 nucleotides align to TRBD2. The CDR3 sequence is 16 residues long. CDR1 is MNHNS and CDR2 is SASEGT in the germline V gene. Unmatched junction bases numbered 7, after V lost 4 bases and J lost 7 bases. The CDR3 region has the DNA TGTGCCAGCAGTGGCCGACTAGCGGGAGAGGGCGGGGAGCTGTTTTTT. The encoded protein is CASSGRLAGEGGELFF.

V and J are TRBV6-5 and TRBJ1-5, with 10 bases lining up with TRBD1. This CDR3 is built from 15 residues. Germline loops: CDR1 MNHEY, CDR2 SVGAGI. The J segment lost 1 base and the V segment lost 6 bases, leaving 3 bases of the junction unmatched. The CDR3 sequence: CASRGQGGSNQPQHF. CDR3 DNA: TGTGCCAGCAGAGGACAGGGGGGGAGCAATCAGCCCCAGCATTTT.